This T cell receptor (beta chain) appears in the sequencing data of a study of shared T cell receptors in the human thymus. This table comes from immunoSEQ multiplex PCR, and its TCRdb copy is limited to in-frame clones, with some not included. The data show about 660,000 clones, 70% to 90% seen once. Trimming pared 0 bases from V and 9 bases from J, leaving 16 bases between. This CDR3 spans 15 amino acids. The germline V gene encodes CDR1 SGHDT and CDR2 YYEEEE. A further study also used this sample, focusing on human thymus T cells. That work contributes: Thymic material originated from resections removed in the course of corrective heart surgery.

The sample taken for sequencing was thymocytes. V usage is TRBV5-6 and J usage is TRBJ2-1, with D perhaps matching TRBD1 (6 bases). This TCR derives from a boy in the first two years of life with a congenital heart defect. The CDR3 nucleotides are TGTGCCAGCAGCTTGGCCAGGGGTACCAATCGTGAGCAGTTCTTC. Encoded protein: CASSLARGTNREQFF.